The T cell receptor beta chain described here comes from a study of cytomegalovirus exposure and HLA in healthy donors. The CDR3 contains 14 residues. V shed 7 bases, J shed 2 bases, and the junction held 5 bases outside the gene matches. Germline V CDR1 and CDR2: MDHEN, SYDVKM. This PCR relied on a set of 60 Vbeta primers and 13 Jbeta primers. Sequencing used immunoSEQ multiplex PCR; TCRdb keeps in-frame clones, though not all of them. The sample lists about 150,000 clones, approximately 80% occurring once. The origin of this receptor is a man aged 25-40 years in good health and CMV-seronegative. The source material was PBMCs. The chain has TRBV28 and TRBJ2-7; 10 bases are a match to TRBD2. Written as DNA, the CDR3 is TGTGCCAGCACGGGGCTAGCGGGGGCCTACGAGCAGTACTTC. Amino acids: CASTGLAGAYEQYF.